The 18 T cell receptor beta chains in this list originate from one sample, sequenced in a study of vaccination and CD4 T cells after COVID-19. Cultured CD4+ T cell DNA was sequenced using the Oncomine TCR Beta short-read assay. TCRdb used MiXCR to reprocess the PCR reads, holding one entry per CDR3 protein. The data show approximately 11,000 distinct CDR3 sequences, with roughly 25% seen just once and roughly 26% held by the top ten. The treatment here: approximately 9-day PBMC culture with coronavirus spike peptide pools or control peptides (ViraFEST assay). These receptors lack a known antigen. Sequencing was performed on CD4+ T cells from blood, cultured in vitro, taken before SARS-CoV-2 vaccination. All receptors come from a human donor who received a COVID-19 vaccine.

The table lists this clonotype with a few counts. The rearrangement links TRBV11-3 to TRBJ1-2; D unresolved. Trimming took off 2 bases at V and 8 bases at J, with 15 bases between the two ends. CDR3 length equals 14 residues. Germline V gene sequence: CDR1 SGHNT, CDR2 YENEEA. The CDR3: CASSLSVQLEGYTF. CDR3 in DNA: TGTGCCAGCAGCTTATCGGTCCAACTAGAGGGCTACACCTTC.

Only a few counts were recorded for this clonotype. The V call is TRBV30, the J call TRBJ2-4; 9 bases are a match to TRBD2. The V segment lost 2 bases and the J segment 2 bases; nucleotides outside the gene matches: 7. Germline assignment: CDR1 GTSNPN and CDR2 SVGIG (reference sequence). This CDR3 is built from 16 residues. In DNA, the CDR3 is TGTGCCTGGAGTTTTATAAGCGGGGGGACCAAAAACATTCAGTACTTC. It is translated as CAWSFISGGTKNIQYF.

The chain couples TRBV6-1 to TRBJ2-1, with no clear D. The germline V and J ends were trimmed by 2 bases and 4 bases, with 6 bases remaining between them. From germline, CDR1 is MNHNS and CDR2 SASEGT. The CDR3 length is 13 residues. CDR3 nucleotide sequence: TGTGCCAGCAGTGAAAATGGGTACAATGAGCAGTTCTTC. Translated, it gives CASSENGYNEQFF.

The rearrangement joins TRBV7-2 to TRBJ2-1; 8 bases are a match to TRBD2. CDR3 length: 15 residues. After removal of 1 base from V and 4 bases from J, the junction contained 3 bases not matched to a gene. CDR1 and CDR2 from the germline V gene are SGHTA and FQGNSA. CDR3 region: CASSLGGLGYNEQFF. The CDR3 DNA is TGTGCCAGCAGCTTAGGGGGACTAGGTTACAATGAGCAGTTCTTC.

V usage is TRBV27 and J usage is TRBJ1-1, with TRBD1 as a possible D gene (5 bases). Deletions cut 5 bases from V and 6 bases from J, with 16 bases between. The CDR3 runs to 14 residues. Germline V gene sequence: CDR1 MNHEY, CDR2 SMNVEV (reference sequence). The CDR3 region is CASSRARGGAEAFF. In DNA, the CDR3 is TGTGCCAGCAGTCGCGCTCGGGGGGGGGCTGAAGCTTTCTTT.

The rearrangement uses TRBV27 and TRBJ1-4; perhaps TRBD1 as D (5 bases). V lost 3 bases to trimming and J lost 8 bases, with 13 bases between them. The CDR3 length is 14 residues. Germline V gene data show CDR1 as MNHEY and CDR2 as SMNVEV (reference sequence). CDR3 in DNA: TGTGCCAGCAGTTTCGGGGCCTTTGGGGAAAAACTGTTTTTT. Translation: CASSFGAFGEKLFF.

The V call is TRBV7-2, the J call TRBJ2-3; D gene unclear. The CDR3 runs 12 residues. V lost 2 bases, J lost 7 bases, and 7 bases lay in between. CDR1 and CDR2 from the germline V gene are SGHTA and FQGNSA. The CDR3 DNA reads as TGTGCCAGCAGCTTACAGAGGAATACGCAGTATTTT. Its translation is CASSLQRNTQYF.

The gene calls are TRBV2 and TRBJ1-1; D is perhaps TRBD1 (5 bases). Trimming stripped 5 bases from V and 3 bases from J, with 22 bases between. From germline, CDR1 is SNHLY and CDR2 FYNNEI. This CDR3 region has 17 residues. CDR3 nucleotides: TGTGCCAGCAGTTTTAAGGGCGGGGGGAGATGGGACACTGAAGCTTTCTTT. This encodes CASSFKGGGRWDTEAFF.

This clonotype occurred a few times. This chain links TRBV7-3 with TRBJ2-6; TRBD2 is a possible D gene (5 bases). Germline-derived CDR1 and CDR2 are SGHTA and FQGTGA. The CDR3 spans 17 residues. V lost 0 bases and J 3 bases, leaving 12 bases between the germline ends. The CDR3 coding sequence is TGTGCCAGCAGCTTAACGGGCGAGGGCTATGGGGCCAACGTCCTGACTTTC. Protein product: CASSLTGEGYGANVLTF.

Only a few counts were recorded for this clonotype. The CDR3 spells CASSLRGGDTEAFF. The CDR3 nucleotides read TGTGCCAGCAGCTTACGCGGGGGGGACACTGAAGCTTTCTTT. The chain uses TRBV11-3 and TRBJ1-1; D is perhaps TRBD1 (5 bases). This CDR3 is 14 amino acids long. Germline loops: CDR1 SGHNT, CDR2 YENEEA. Trimming shortened V by 2 bases and J by 3 bases, and 10 bases separated the two germline ends.

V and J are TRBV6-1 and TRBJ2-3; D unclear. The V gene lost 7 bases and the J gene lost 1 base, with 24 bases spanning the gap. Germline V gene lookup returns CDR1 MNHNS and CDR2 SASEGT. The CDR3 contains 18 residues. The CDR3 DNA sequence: TGTGCCAGCATTTTAGGCTTGGGGAAGAAGCTCGGCACAGATACGCAGTATTTT. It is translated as CASILGLGKKLGTDTQYF.

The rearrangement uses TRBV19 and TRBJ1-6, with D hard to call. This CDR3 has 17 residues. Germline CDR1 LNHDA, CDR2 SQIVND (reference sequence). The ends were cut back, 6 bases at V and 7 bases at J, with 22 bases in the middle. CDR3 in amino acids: CASSRNPPGGGNSPLHF. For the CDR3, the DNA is TGTGCCAGTAGCCGCAACCCCCCGGGTGGTGGGAATTCACCCCTCCACTTT.

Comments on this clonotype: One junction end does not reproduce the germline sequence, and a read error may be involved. The CDR3 DNA is TGTGCCGCCAGTGACGGGACTAGCGGGGGGATCGGGAGGGAGCAGTACTTC. Translation gives CAASDGTSGGIGREQYF. The chain combines TRBV24-1 with TRBJ2-7; 15 bases are a match to TRBD2. Germline V gene lookup returns CDR1 KGHDR and CDR2 SFDVKD. The CDR3 contains 17 residues.

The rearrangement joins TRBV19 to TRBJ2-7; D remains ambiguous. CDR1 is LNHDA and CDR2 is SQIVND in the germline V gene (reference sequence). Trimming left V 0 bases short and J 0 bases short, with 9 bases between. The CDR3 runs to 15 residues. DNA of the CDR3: TGTGCCAGTAGTATAGACAGTGACGGCTCCTACGAGCAGTACTTC. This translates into CASSIDSDGSYEQYF.

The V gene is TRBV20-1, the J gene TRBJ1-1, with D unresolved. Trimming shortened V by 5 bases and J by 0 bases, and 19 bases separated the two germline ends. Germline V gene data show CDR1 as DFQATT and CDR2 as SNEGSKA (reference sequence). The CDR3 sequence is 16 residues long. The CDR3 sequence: CSALNVEDGMNTEAFF. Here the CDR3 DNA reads TGCAGTGCTCTTAACGTCGAGGACGGTATGAACACTGAAGCTTTCTTT.

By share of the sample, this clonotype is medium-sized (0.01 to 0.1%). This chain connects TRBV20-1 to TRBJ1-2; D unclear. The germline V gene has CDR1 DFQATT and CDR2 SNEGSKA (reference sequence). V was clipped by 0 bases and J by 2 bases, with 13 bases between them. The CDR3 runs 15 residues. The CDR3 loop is CSARDDRLTNYGYTF. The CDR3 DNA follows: TGCAGTGCTAGAGACGACCGGTTAACCAACTATGGCTACACCTTC.

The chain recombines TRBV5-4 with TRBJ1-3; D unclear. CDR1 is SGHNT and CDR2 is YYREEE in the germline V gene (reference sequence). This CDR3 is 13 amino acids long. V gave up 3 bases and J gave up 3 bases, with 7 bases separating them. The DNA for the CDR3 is TGTGCCAGCAGCTCGACTAATGGAAACACCATATATTTT. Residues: CASSSTNGNTIYF. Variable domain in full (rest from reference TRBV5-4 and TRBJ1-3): ETGVTQSPTHLIKTRGQQVTLRCSSQSGHNTVSWYQQALGQGPQFIFQYYREEENGRGNFPPRFSGLQFPNYSSELNVNALELDDSALYLCASSSTNGNTIYFGEGSWLTVV.

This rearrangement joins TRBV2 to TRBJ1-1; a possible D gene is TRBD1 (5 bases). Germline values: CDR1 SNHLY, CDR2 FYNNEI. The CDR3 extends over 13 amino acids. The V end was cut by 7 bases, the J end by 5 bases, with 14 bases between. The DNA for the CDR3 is TGTGCCAGCATAATGGGGGAATTTACTGAAGCTTTCTTT. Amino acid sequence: CASIMGEFTEAFF.